The 21 T cell receptor beta chains below come from one sample, sequenced in a study of cytomegalovirus exposure and HLA in healthy donors. Use of 60 Vbeta and 13 Jbeta primers characterized the PCR. The protocol was immunoSEQ multiplex PCR, while the TCRdb copy is restricted to in-frame clones and leaves out a portion. Here the sample table reports under 250,000 clones. The sample was PBMCs. These receptors all stem from a girl aged 2 to 9 in good health and CMV-seropositive.

This chain uses TRBV28 with TRBJ2-3; D not resolved. The CDR3 consists of 13 residues. Looked up from germline, CDR1 is MDHEN and CDR2 is SYDVKM. Trimming removed 1 base from V and 3 bases from J, with 5 bases in between. The CDR3 DNA reads as TGTGCCAGCAGTTTATTTAGTACAGATACGCAGTATTTT. Translating it yields CASSLFSTDTQYF.

The genes are TRBV11-2 and TRBJ1-5; a possible D gene is TRBD1 (5 bases). The CDR3 covers 13 residues. The germline V gene has CDR1 SGHAT and CDR2 FQNNGV. Trimming removed 6 bases at V and 4 bases at J, with 10 bases between. The CDR3 DNA sequence: TGTGCCAGCAGTTCGACAGTTAATCAGCCCCAGCATTTT. Its translation is CASSSTVNQPQHF. Together with reference TRBV11-2 and TRBJ1-5, the CDR3 gives the full variable domain: EAGVAQSPRYKIIEKRQSVAFWCNPISGHATLYWYQQILGQGPKLLIQFQNNGVVDDSQLPKDRFSAERLKGVDSTLKIQPAKLEDSAVYLCASSSTVNQPQHFGDGTRLSIL.

The chain joins TRBV28 to TRBJ1-3, with a tentative D call TRBD1 (5 bases). The CDR3 totals 18 residues. Germline V lookup: CDR1 MDHEN, CDR2 SYDVKM. Trimming cost V 4 bases and J 1 base, with 20 bases left between them. Here the CDR3 reads CASSSKKRTGVSGNTIYF. The CDR3 nucleotides read TGTGCCAGCAGTTCCAAAAAACGGACGGGGGTTTCTGGAAACACCATATATTTT.

The chain combines TRBV19 with TRBJ2-7; D perhaps matches TRBD2 (6 bases). The CDR3 extends over 13 amino acids. Trimming stripped 5 bases from V and 2 bases from J, with 10 bases between. The germline V gene has CDR1 LNHDA and CDR2 SQIVND (reference sequence). DNA for the CDR3: TGTGCCAGTAGTCGGGACTCCACCTACGAGCAGTACTTC. Protein product: CASSRDSTYEQYF. Full variable domain (missing parts from reference TRBV19 and TRBJ2-7): DGGITQSPKYLFRKEGQNVTLSCEQNLNHDAMYWYRQDPGQGLRLIYYSQIVNDFQKGDIAEGYSVSREKKESFPLTVTSAQKNPTAFYLCASSRDSTYEQYFGPGTRLTVT.

This chain links TRBV13 with TRBJ2-7; 7 bases line up with TRBD1. Germline assignment: CDR1 PRHDT and CDR2 FYEKMQ (reference sequence). The J segment lost 0 bases and the V segment lost 5 bases, leaving 4 bases of the junction unmatched. This CDR3 region has 14 residues. The CDR3 nucleotides read TGTGCCAGCAGCCCTCGACAGGGCTCCTACGAGCAGTACTTC. Translated, it gives CASSPRQGSYEQYF. Full variable domain (missing parts from reference TRBV13 and TRBJ2-7): AAGVIQSPRHLIKEKRETATLKCYPIPRHDTVYWYQQGPGQDPQFLISFYEKMQSDKGSIPDRFSAQQFSDYHSELNMSSLELGDSALYFCASSPRQGSYEQYFGPGTRLTVT.

The chain joins TRBV28 to TRBJ2-7, with unresolved D. The CDR3 sequence is 12 residues long. Germline loops: CDR1 MDHEN, CDR2 SYDVKM. The V end was cut by 3 bases, the J end by 11 bases, with 14 bases between. CDR3 sequence (DNA): TGTGCCAGCAGTTTCCTCTCAGGCCATGAGTACTTC. Protein product: CASSFLSGHEYF.

Comments on this clone: An end of the junction differs from the germline gene, which may be a read error. The genes are TRBV10-2 and TRBJ2-7; 8 nucleotides line up with TRBD1. Germline CDR1 is WSHSY and CDR2 is SAAADI. The CDR3 contains 15 residues. CDR3 amino acids: CASSPDRESSHEQYF. In DNA, the CDR3 is TGCGCCAGCTCTCCGGACAGGGAATCCTCCCACGAGCAGTACTTC.

The V call is TRBV27, the J call TRBJ2-1; 8 nucleotides agree with TRBD2. The CDR3 sequence is 16 residues long. The V and J ends lost 5 bases and 2 bases, in that order; junction bases with no gene match: 8. Per the germline V gene, CDR1 is MNHEY and CDR2 is SMNVEV (reference sequence). The CDR3, as DNA: TGTGCCAGCAGTCCTCCAAGCGGGAGAACCTACAATGAGCAGTTCTTC. Its translation: CASSPPSGRTYNEQFF.

V and J are TRBV2 and TRBJ2-7, with D perhaps matching TRBD2 (6 bases). Germline CDR1 and CDR2: SNHLY and FYNNEI. V lost 7 bases and J 6 bases, leaving 7 bases between the germline ends. The CDR3 is made up of 10 amino acids. Here the CDR3 reads CASKEGEQYF. The CDR3 nucleotides read TGTGCCAGCAAGGAGGGCGAGCAGTACTTC.

The chain has TRBV29-1 and TRBJ2-1, with 7 bases identical to TRBD1. The CDR3 has 12 residues. The germline gives CDR1 SQVTM, CDR2 ANQGSEA. With 7 bases clipped from V and 10 bases from J, the junction kept 10 bases outside the gene matches. CDR3 residues: CSAPDRSFEQFF. DNA of the CDR3: TGCAGCGCACCGGACAGGTCATTCGAGCAGTTCTTC.

The rearrangement joins TRBV6-5 to TRBJ2-2; 7 nucleotides agree with TRBD2. The CDR3 sequence is 16 residues long. J gave up 7 bases and V 0 bases, and 8 bases lay outside the gene matches. Germline V gene data show CDR1 as MNHEY and CDR2 as SVGAGI. The CDR3, as DNA: TGTGCCAGCAGTTACTCAAGGACTAGAGTCCTCGGGGAGCTGTTTTTT. It encodes CASSYSRTRVLGELFF.

J is TRBJ2-4 and V is TRBV30; D not resolved. Trimming shortened V by 5 bases and J by 0 bases, and 8 bases separated the two germline ends. This CDR3 contains 13 residues. Germline lookup yields CDR1 GTSNPN and CDR2 SVGIG (reference sequence). The CDR3 coding sequence is TGTGCCTGGGACACTTTAGCCAAAAACATTCAGTACTTC. This gives the protein CAWDTLAKNIQYF.

The gene calls are TRBV5-4 and TRBJ2-1; the match to TRBD2 covers 13 bases. With V trimmed by 4 bases and J by 8 bases, 9 bases remained unmatched. Germline assignment: CDR1 SGHNT and CDR2 YYREEE (reference sequence). The CDR3 runs 16 residues. CDR3 nucleotides: TGTGCCAGCAGCCCCTGGACTAGCGGGAGTCGGGATGAGCAGTTCTTC. Its translation: CASSPWTSGSRDEQFF.

The gene calls are TRBV4-2 and TRBJ2-5; D is unresolved. Germline loops: CDR1 LGHNA, CDR2 YNFKEQ. Trimming cost V 0 bases and J 5 bases, with 7 bases left between them. The CDR3 is made up of 13 amino acids. The CDR3 here is CASSQEGRETQYF. Written as DNA, the CDR3 is TGTGCCAGCAGCCAAGAGGGCCGGGAGACCCAGTACTTC.

With respect to this clone: This sample includes further DNA sequences coding for the same CDR3. The rearrangement uses TRBV28 and TRBJ1-1; D not resolved. Trimming removed 2 bases at V and 11 bases at J, with 12 bases between. The germline V gene has CDR1 MDHEN and CDR2 SYDVKM. CDR3 size: 12 residues. Here the CDR3 DNA reads TGTGCCAGCAGTTTACGTGATACGGAGGCTTTCTTT. Protein product: CASSLRDTEAFF.

This CDR3 is CASTKGGERYEQYF. CDR3 DNA: TGTGCCAGCACTAAAGGGGGGGAACGCTACGAGCAGTACTTC. This chain uses TRBV2 with TRBJ2-7; D is perhaps TRBD2 (7 bases). CDR1 is SNHLY and CDR2 is FYNNEI in the germline V gene. The V end lost 7 bases, the J end lost 3 bases, and 16 bases lay between the germline ends. The CDR3 loop spans 14 amino acids.

This chain links TRBV28 with TRBJ1-5; TRBD1 might be the D (5 bases). V was pared by 3 bases and J by 3 bases, with 18 bases between. This CDR3 contains 17 residues. From germline, CDR1 is MDHEN and CDR2 SYDVKM. The CDR3: CASSFFSLGRANQPQHF. CDR3 in DNA: TGTGCCAGCAGTTTTTTTTCTTTAGGCAGGGCCAATCAGCCCCAGCATTTT.

The chain couples TRBV5-1 to TRBJ2-1; D gene ambiguous. This CDR3 spans 15 amino acids. The V gene's germline CDR1 is SGHRS and CDR2 YFSETQ. V was clipped by 0 bases and J by 1 base, with 8 bases between them. CDR3 nucleotides: TGCGCCAGCAGCTTGGGGGTAGCTTCCTACAATGAGCAGTTCTTC. It codes for CASSLGVASYNEQFF.

This chain connects TRBV9 to TRBJ2-3; 8 bases map to TRBD2. Per germline, CDR1 SGDLS and CDR2 YYNGEE. This CDR3 is 16 amino acids long. J gave up 2 bases and V 0 bases, and 5 bases lay outside the gene matches. The CDR3 here is CASSVGSGIYTDTQYF. CDR3 sequence (DNA): TGTGCCAGCAGCGTAGGTAGCGGGATCTACACAGATACGCAGTATTTT.

The rearrangement joins TRBV5-1 to TRBJ1-2, with a tentative D call TRBD1 (5 bases). The ends were cut back, 0 bases at V and 0 bases at J, with 12 bases in the middle. Germline CDR1 reads SGHRS; CDR2 reads YFSETQ. This CDR3 has 16 residues. The CDR3 loop reads CASSLDRPTTNYGYTF. The DNA of the CDR3 is TGCGCCAGCAGCTTGGACAGGCCAACCACTAACTATGGCTACACCTTC.

The CDR3 loop reads CASRDSVSSYEQYF. The CDR3 DNA sequence: TGTGCCAGCAGGGATAGCGTTAGCTCCTACGAGCAGTACTTC. This sequence joins TRBV28 and TRBJ2-5; weak D call: TRBD2 (5 bases). The J call may be in error: the DNA end matches TRBJ2-7 better. The CDR3 loop spans 14 amino acids. Germline CDR1 is MDHEN and CDR2 is SYDVKM.